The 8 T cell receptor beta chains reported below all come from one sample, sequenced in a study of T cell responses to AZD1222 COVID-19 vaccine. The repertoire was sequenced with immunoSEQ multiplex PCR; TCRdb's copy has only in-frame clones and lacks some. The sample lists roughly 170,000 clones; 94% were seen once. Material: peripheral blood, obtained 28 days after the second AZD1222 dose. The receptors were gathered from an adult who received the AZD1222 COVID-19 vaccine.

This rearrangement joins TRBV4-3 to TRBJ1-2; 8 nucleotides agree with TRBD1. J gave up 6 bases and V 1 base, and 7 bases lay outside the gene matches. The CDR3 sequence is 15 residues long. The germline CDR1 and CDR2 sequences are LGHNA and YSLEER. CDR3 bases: TGCGCCAGCAGCCAAGGCTTTGCGACAGGGGATGGCTACACCTTC. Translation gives CASSQGFATGDGYTF.

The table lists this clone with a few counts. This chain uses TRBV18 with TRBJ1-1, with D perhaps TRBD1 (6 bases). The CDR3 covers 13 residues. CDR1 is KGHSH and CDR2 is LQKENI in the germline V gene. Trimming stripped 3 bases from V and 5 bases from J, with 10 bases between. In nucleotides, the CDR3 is TGTGCCAGCTCACCGAACAGGGATACTGAAGCTTTCTTT. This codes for CASSPNRDTEAFF.

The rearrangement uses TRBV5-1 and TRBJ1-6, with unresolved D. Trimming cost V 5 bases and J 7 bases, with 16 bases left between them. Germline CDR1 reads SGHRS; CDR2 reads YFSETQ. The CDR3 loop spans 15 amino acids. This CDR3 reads CASREWAGRNSPLHF. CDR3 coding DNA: TGCGCCAGCAGAGAGTGGGCAGGACGCAATTCACCCCTCCACTTT.

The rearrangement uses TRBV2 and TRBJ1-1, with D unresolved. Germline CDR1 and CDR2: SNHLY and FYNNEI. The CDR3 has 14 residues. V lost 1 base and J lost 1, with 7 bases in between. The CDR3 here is CASSEGAGNTEAFF. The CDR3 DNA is TGTGCCAGCAGTGAAGGGGCAGGGAACACTGAAGCTTTCTTT.

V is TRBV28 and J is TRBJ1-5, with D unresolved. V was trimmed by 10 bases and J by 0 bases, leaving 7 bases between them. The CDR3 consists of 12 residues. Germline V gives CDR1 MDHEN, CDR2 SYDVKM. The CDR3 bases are TGTGCCACCCTAATTAGCAATCAGCCCCAGCATTTT. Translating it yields CATLISNQPQHF. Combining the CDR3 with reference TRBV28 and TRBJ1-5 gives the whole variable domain DVKVTQSSRYLVKRTGEKVFLECVQDMDHENMFWYRQDPGLGLRLIYFSYDVKMKEKGDIPEGYSVSREKKERFSLILESASTNQTSMYLCATLISNQPQHFGDGTRLSIL.

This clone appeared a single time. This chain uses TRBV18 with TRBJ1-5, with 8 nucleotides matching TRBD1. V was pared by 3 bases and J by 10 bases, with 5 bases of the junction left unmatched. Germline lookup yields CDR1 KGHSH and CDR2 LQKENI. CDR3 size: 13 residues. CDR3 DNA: TGTGCCAGCTCACCGGACAGGGTAGAACCCCAGCATTTT. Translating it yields CASSPDRVEPQHF.

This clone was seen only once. The CDR3 region is CASSFPRDRGIDSPLHF. CDR3 DNA sequence: TGTGCCAGCAGCTTCCCGAGGGACAGGGGAATCGATTCACCCCTCCACTTT. The chain uses TRBV7-9 and TRBJ1-6; 10 nucleotides align to TRBD1. Per the germline V gene, CDR1 is SEHNR and CDR2 is FQNEAQ (reference sequence). The V segment lost 3 bases and the J segment 8 bases; nucleotides outside the gene matches: 10. The CDR3 totals 17 residues.

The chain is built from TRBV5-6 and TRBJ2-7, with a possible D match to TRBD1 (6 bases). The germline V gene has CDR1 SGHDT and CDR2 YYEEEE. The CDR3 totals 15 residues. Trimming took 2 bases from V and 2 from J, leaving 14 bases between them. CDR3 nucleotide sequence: TGTGCCAGCAGCTTAGGATTGGGACAAACCTACGAGCAGTACTTC. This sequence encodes CASSLGLGQTYEQYF.